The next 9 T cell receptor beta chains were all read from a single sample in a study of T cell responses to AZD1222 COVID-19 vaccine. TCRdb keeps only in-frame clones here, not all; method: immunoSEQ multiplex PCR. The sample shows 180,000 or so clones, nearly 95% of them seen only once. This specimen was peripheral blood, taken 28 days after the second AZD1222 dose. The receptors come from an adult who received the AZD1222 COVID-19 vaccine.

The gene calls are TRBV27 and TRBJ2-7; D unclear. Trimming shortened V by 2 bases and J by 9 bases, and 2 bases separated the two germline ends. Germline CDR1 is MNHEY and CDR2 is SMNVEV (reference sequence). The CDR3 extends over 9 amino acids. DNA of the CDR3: TGTGCCAGCAGTTTAACGCAGTACTTC. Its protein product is CASSLTQYF.

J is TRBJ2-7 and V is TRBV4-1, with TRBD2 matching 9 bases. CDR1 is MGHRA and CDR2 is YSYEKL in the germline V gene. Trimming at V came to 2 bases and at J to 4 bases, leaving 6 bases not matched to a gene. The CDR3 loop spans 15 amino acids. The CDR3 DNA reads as TGCGCCAGCAGCCAACCGGCTAGCGGGGAATACGAGCAGTACTTC. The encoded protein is CASSQPASGEYEQYF.

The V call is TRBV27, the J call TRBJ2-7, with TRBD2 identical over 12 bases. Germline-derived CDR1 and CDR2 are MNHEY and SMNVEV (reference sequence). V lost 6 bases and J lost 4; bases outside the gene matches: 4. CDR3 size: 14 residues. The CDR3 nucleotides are TGTGCCAGCAGACCCGGACTAGCGGGATACGAGCAGTACTTC. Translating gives CASRPGLAGYEQYF.

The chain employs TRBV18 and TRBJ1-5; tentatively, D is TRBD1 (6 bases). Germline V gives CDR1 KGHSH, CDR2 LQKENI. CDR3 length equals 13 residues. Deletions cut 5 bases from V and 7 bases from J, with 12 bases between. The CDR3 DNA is TGTGCCAGCTCAGCAGGGGTGGGACAGCCCCAGCATTTT. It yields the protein CASSAGVGQPQHF.

The chain's CDR3 is CASSSGGPDTDTQYF. The CDR3 DNA reads as TGTGCCAGCAGCTCTGGTGGGCCCGACACAGATACGCAGTATTTT. This sequence joins TRBV7-7 and TRBJ2-3; D is unresolved. The V end was cut by 4 bases, the J end by 2 bases, with 13 bases between. The CDR3 runs 15 residues. Germline assignment: CDR1 SSHAT and CDR2 FNYEAQ (reference sequence).

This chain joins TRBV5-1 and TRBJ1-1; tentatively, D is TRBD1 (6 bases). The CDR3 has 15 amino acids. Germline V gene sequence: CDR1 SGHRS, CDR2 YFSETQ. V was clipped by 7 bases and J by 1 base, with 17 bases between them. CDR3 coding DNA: TGCGCCAGCGGACCCCCAGAGGGGGGGAACACTGAAGCTTTCTTT. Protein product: CASGPPEGGNTEAFF.

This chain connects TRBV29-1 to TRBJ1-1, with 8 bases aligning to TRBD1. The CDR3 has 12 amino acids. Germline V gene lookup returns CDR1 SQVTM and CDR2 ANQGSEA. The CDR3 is CGGGQAASEAFF. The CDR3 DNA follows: TGCGGAGGGGGACAGGCCGCTTCTGAAGCTTTCTTT.

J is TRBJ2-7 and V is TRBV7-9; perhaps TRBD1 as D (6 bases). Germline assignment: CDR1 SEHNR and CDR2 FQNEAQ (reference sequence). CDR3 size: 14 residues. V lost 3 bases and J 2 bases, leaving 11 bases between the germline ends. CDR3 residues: CASSFTGQTYEQYF. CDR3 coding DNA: TGTGCCAGCAGCTTTACCGGACAGACCTACGAGCAGTACTTC.

For the CDR3, the DNA is TGTGCCAGCAGTTGGGGCCACTCGGCCAATGAGCAGTTCTTC. Its translation is CASSWGHSANEQFF. The chain recombines TRBV7-9 with TRBJ2-1; the D gene is possibly TRBD1 (5 bases). With 6 bases removed from V and 6 bases from J, the gap between germline ends came to 15 bases. The germline gives CDR1 SEHNR, CDR2 FQNEAQ (reference sequence). The CDR3 has 14 residues.